These 21 T cell receptor beta chains came from one sample sequenced in a study of molecular identifiers for immune sequencing clone quantification. TCRdb fed the PCR reads into MiXCR, producing one record per CDR3 protein. The sample gives 400,000 to 600,000 distinct CDR3 sequences, around a fifth of which show up once; about 0.84% is in the top ten. Sequenced input: naive CD8+ T cells from blood, with Jurkat cell RNA spiked in. Subset given: FACS-sorted CD8+CD4-CCR7+CD45RA+ naive T cells. These receptor sequences come from a human donor in good health. Some libraries in this study had Jurkat cell RNA spiked in.

The chain joins TRBV24-1 to TRBJ1-2, with TRBD1 matching over 7 bases. Germline V gene lookup returns CDR1 KGHDR and CDR2 SFDVKD. CDR3 length: 15 amino acids. V dropped 3 bases and J dropped 2; count of bases not matched to a gene: 5. CDR3 sequence (DNA): TGTGCCACCAGTGATCTCCCGACAGGGAACTATGGCTACACCTTC. Translation gives CATSDLPTGNYGYTF.

The V gene is TRBV5-1, the J gene TRBJ2-7; possible D gene TRBD1, 5 bases. CDR1 and CDR2 (germline): SGHRS, YFSETQ. V was trimmed by 0 bases and J by 3 bases, leaving 22 bases between them. The CDR3 loop spans 18 amino acids. CDR3 coding DNA: TGCGCCAGCAGCTTGGTGGGGCCCTCAATTAAGGTAGGCTACGAGCAGTACTTC. As protein: CASSLVGPSIKVGYEQYF.

About this clonotype itself: This likely comes from a read error, as the CDR3 has no conserved phenylalanine or tryptophan at its end. For the CDR3, the DNA is TGTGCCAGCAGCTTAGGGGGCGTCAATCAGCCCCAGCATTTG. Amino acid sequence: CASSLGGVNQPQHL. The J gene is TRBJ1-5, the V gene TRBV7-8, with D possibly TRBD1 on 5 matching bases. In germline, CDR1 is SGHVS, CDR2 FQNEAQ. The CDR3 length is 14 residues. V was cut by 1 base and J by 3 bases, with 7 bases left in between.

Remarks on this clonotype: A much larger clone differs by one base, so this may be a read error. This chain connects TRBV2 to TRBJ1-1, with D unclear. The CDR3 has 15 amino acids. Germline CDR1 reads SNHLY; CDR2 reads FYNNEI. CDR3 sequence: CASRIPREMNTGAFF. DNA for the CDR3: TGTGCCAGCCGGATACCAAGGGAAATGAACACTGGAGCTTTCTTT.

The J gene is TRBJ2-7, the V gene TRBV7-2; TRBD2 agrees at 9 bases. The J segment lost 7 bases and the V segment lost 5 bases, leaving 9 bases of the junction unmatched. The CDR3 is 14 residues long. Germline CDR1 SGHTA, CDR2 FQGNSA. As DNA, the CDR3 is TGTGCCAGCAGCCTGCTAGCGGGGTCTGGAGAGCAGTACTTC. Its translation is CASSLLAGSGEQYF.

Ten or more counts support this clonotype. The rearrangement joins TRBV28 to TRBJ2-5, with 7 bases matching TRBD2. J lost 10 bases, V lost 4 bases, and 18 bases had no gene match. The germline gives CDR1 MDHEN, CDR2 SYDVKM. The CDR3 spans 16 residues. The CDR3 coding sequence is TGTGCCAGCAGTTCACCTACCGGGACTAATGAGAGAGTCCAGTACTTC. Residues: CASSSPTGTNERVQYF.

Worth noting for this clonotype: It may be a read error: a sequence one base away is much more abundant. The chain links TRBV7-6 to TRBJ2-7; the match to TRBD1 covers 8 bases. The CDR3 length is 15 residues. Germline assignment: CDR1 SGHVS and CDR2 FNYEAQ. In DNA form, the CDR3 reads TGTGCCGGCAGCTTAGACCCGGGACAGGTCTACGAGCAGTACTTC. Encoded protein: CAGSLDPGQVYEQYF. Combining the CDR3 with reference TRBV7-6 and TRBJ2-7 gives the whole variable domain GAGVSQSPRYKVTKRGQDVALRCDPISGHVSLYWYRQALGQGPEFLTYFNYEAQQDKSGLPNDRFSAERPEGSISTLTIQRTEQRDSAMYRCAGSLDPGQVYEQYFGPGTRLTVT.

This clonotype has at least ten counts. This rearrangement joins TRBV4-1 to TRBJ1-1; possible D gene TRBD1, 5 bases. CDR3 length equals 14 residues. Trimming removed 0 bases from V and 4 bases from J, with 9 bases in between. The V gene's germline CDR1 is MGHRA and CDR2 YSYEKL. The CDR3 spells CASSQDAGTTEAFF. The CDR3 bases are TGCGCCAGCAGCCAAGATGCCGGGACCACTGAAGCTTTCTTT.

The sample holds many counts of this clonotype. This sequence joins TRBV7-9 and TRBJ1-1; D is possibly TRBD1 (6 bases). Trimming cost V 1 base and J 0 bases, with 12 bases left between them. The CDR3 contains 16 residues. The germline V gene has CDR1 SEHNR and CDR2 FQNEAQ (reference sequence). This chain's CDR3 is CASSLVVGQMNTEAFF. The CDR3 coding sequence is TGTGCCAGCAGCTTAGTAGTGGGACAAATGAACACTGAAGCTTTCTTT.

This clonotype was detected only once. The V and J genes are TRBV3-1 and TRBJ1-5; TRBD1 is a possible D gene (5 bases). Trimming removed 0 bases from V and 2 bases from J, with 17 bases in between. The CDR3 contains 18 residues. Germline V gives CDR1 LGHDT, CDR2 YNNKEL (reference sequence). CDR3 in DNA: TGTGCCAGCAGCCAAGATCTTGCCGGTGGGGGGGGCAATCAGCCCCAGCATTTT. Its translation: CASSQDLAGGGGNQPQHF.

This clonotype has a handful of counts. V usage is TRBV6-2 or TRBV6-3 and J usage is TRBJ2-1; 9 nucleotides line up with TRBD2. The CDR3 is 16 residues long. The V segment lost 11 bases and the J segment 3 bases; nucleotides outside the gene matches: 14. CDR1 and CDR2 from the germline V gene are MNHEY and SVGEGT. In DNA form, the CDR3 reads TGTGCCTCCGGGACTAGCCTCGTCTCGGTCTACAATGAGCAGTTCTTC. As protein: CASGTSLVSVYNEQFF.

To note about this clonotype: This clone may be a read error of a much larger clone one base away. V gene TRBV25-1 combines with J gene TRBJ2-7, with unresolved D. The germline V gene encodes CDR1 MGHDK and CDR2 SYGVNS. The CDR3 length is 14 residues. The CDR3 DNA reads TGTGCCAGCAGTACTACTGTGGGGTTCTACGGGCAGTACTTC. Its translation is CASSTTVGFYGQYF.

The chain links TRBV2 to TRBJ2-1, with TRBD2 identical over 8 bases. Germline CDR1 is SNHLY and CDR2 is FYNNEI. CDR3 length: 16 residues. The V and J ends lost 6 bases and 0 bases, in that order; junction bases with no gene match: 7. DNA of the CDR3: TGTGCCAGCAGCCGATCACTAGCGGACTCCTACAATGAGCAGTTCTTC. Protein sequence: CASSRSLADSYNEQFF.

This clonotype was counted a few times. The rearrangement uses TRBV5-4 and TRBJ1-1, with 7 positions matching TRBD1. Unmatched junction bases numbered 4, after V lost 4 bases and J lost 4 bases. The V gene's germline CDR1 is SGHNT and CDR2 YYREEE (reference sequence). This CDR3 comprises 13 residues. The CDR3 is CASSPQGITEAFF. The CDR3 bases are TGTGCCAGCAGCCCACAGGGGATCACTGAAGCTTTCTTT.

This clonotype was observed a handful of times. The chain is built from TRBV13 and TRBJ2-7; D ambiguous. The CDR3 is 12 residues long. V shed 1 base and J shed 6 bases, with 7 bases lying between them. Germline V gene lookup returns CDR1 PRHDT and CDR2 FYEKMQ (reference sequence). The CDR3 region is CASSLVGLEQYF. CDR3 coding DNA: TGTGCCAGCAGCTTAGTTGGGCTCGAGCAGTACTTC.

The table lists this clonotype with a count of one. A much larger clonotype is one base distant, so this may be a read error. The conserved closing phenylalanine or tryptophan is absent in this CDR3, likely reflecting a read error. The chain uses TRBV12-5 and TRBJ2-5; possible D gene TRBD1, 6 bases. The CDR3 covers 15 residues. Germline CDR1 LGHNT, CDR2 FRNRAP. Deletions cut 0 bases from V and 2 bases from J, with 10 bases between. This chain's CDR3 is CASGLVPDRQETQYL. DNA for the CDR3: TGTGCTAGTGGTTTGGTCCCGGACAGACAAGAGACCCAGTACCTC.

This clonotype was seen many times. For the CDR3, the DNA is TGCAGTGCTAGAGTCGTAGGGGACAGGGGGTTCGGTCAGCCCCAGCATTTT. Its translation: CSARVVGDRGFGQPQHF. The J gene is TRBJ1-5, the V gene TRBV20-1; 11 nucleotides agree with TRBD1. The CDR3 runs to 17 residues. Germline V gene data show CDR1 as DFQATT and CDR2 as SNEGSKA (reference sequence). The V gene end was trimmed by 1 base and the J gene end by 6 bases; junction bases not matched to a gene: 11.

This clonotype turned up a few times. The genes are TRBV7-8 and TRBJ2-7, with TRBD1 identical over 9 bases. Per the germline V gene, CDR1 is SGHVS and CDR2 is FQNEAQ. The CDR3 has 15 amino acids. J gave up 5 bases and V 5 bases, and 10 bases lay outside the gene matches. The CDR3 spells CASSAPGTGFDEQYF. For the CDR3, the DNA is TGTGCCAGCAGCGCGCCCGGGACAGGGTTCGACGAGCAGTACTTC.

This clonotype was seen many times. V and J are TRBV7-2 and TRBJ1-2; TRBD1 is a possible D gene (6 bases). CDR3 length: 13 residues. From germline, CDR1 is SGHTA and CDR2 FQGNSA. The ends were cut back, 2 bases at V and 6 bases at J, with 10 bases in the middle. CDR3 in amino acids: CASSLSGGDGYTF. The DNA of the CDR3 is TGTGCCAGCAGCTTATCTGGGGGCGATGGCTACACCTTC.

There are many counts of this clonotype. The J gene is TRBJ2-3, the V gene TRBV7-2; unclear D gene. Deletions cut 4 bases from V and 1 base from J, with 18 bases between. CDR1 is SGHTA, CDR2 FQGNSA, per germline. The CDR3 covers 17 residues. The CDR3 DNA sequence: TGTGCCAGCAGCTCGCCCCCTCCCGACATTCGCACAGATACGCAGTATTTT. Protein: CASSSPPPDIRTDTQYF.

The chain is built from TRBV20-1 and TRBJ2-3; the match to TRBD2 covers 9 bases. The CDR3 is 17 amino acids. The V segment lost 0 bases and the J segment 5 bases; nucleotides outside the gene matches: 12. From germline, CDR1 is DFQATT and CDR2 SNEGSKA (reference sequence). CDR3 in amino acids: CSARDFPSGDVGDTQYF. For the CDR3, the DNA is TGCAGTGCTAGAGATTTCCCTAGCGGGGACGTTGGAGATACGCAGTATTTT.